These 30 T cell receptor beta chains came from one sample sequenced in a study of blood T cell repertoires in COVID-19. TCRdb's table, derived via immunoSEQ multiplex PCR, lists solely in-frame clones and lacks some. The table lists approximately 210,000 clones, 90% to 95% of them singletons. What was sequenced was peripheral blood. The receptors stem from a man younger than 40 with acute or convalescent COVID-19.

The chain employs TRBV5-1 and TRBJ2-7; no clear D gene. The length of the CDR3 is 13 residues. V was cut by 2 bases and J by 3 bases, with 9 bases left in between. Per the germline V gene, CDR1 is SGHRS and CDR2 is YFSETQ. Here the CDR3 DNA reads TGCGCCAGCAGCTTTACTATTAACTACGAGCAGTACTTC. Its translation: CASSFTINYEQYF.

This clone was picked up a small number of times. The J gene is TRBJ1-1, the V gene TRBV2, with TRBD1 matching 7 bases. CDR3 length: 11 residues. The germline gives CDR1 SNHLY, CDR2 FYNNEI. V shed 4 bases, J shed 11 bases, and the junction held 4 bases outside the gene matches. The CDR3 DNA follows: TGTGCCAGCAGTGGGAACAGGGGCGCTTTCTTT. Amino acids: CASSGNRGAFF. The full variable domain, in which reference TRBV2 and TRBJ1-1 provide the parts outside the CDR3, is EPEVTQTPSHQVTQMGQEVILRCVPISNHLYFYWYRQILGQKVEFLVSFYNNEISEKSEIFDDQFSVERPDGSNFTLKIRSTKLEDSAMYFCASSGNRGAFFGQGTRLTVV.

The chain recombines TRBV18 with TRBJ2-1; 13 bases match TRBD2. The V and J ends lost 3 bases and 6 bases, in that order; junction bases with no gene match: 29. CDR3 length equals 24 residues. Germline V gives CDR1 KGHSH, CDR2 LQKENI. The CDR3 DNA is TGTGCCAGCTCACCTAGCAACCTAGGACTAGCGGGGGACGACTTCACTCGATCAACCAATGAGCAGTTCTTC. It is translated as CASSPSNLGLAGDDFTRSTNEQFF.

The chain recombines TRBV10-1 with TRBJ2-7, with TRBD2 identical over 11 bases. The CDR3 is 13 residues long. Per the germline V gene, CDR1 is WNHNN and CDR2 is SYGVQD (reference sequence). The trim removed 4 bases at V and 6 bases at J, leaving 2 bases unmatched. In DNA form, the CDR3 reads TGCGCCAGCAGTGCGCTAGCGGGGGGCGAGCAGTACTTC. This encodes CASSALAGGEQYF.

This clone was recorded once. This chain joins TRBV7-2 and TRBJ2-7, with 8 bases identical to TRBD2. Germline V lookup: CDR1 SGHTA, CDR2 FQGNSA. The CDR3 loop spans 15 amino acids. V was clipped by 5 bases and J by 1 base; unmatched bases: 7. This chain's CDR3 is CASSGGLAGSYEQYF. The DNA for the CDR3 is TGTGCCAGCAGCGGCGGACTAGCTGGGTCCTACGAGCAGTACTTC. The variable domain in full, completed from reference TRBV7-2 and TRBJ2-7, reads GAGVSQSPSNKVTEKGKDVELRCDPISGHTALYWYRQSLGQGLEFLIYFQGNSAPDKSGLPSDRFSAERTGGSVSTLTIQRTQQEDSAVYLCASSGGLAGSYEQYFGPGTRLTVT.

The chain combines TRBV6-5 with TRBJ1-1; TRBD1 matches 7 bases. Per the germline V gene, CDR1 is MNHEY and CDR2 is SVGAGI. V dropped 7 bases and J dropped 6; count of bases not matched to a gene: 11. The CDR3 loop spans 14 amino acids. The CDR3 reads CASIFGTGEAEAFF. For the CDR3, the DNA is TGTGCCAGCATTTTTGGAACAGGGGAGGCTGAAGCTTTCTTT.

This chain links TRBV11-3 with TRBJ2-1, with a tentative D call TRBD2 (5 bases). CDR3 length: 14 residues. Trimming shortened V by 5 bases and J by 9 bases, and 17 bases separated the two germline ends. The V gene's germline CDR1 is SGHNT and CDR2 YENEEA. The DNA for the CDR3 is TGTGCCAGCAGCCCCAGCGGCACACAAGGTGAGCAGTTCTTC. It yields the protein CASSPSGTQGEQFF.

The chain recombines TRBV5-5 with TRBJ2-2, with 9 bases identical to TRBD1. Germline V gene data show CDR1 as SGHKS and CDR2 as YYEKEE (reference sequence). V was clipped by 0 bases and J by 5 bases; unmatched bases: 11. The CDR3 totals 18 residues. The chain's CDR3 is CASSLGLVQGALTGELFF. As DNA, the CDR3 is TGTGCCAGCAGCTTGGGTTTGGTACAGGGGGCTTTAACCGGGGAGCTGTTTTTT.

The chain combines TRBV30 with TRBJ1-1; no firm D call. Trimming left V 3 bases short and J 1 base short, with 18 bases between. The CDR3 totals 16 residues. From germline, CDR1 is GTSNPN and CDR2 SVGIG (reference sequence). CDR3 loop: CAWSPIEGVRNTEAFF. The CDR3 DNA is TGTGCCTGGAGCCCAATCGAGGGTGTAAGGAACACTGAAGCTTTCTTT.

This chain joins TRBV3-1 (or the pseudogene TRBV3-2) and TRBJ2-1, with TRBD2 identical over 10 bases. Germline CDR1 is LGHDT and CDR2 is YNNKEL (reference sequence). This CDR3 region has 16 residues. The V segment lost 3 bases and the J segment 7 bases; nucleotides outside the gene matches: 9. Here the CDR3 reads CASSHLPAGGLNEQFF. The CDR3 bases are TGTGCCAGCAGCCATCTACCAGCGGGAGGGTTAAATGAGCAGTTCTTC.

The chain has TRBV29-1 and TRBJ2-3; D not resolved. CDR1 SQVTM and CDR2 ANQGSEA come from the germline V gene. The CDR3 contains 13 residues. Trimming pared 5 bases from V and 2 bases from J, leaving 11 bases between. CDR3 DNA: TGCAGCGTTCAGCAGGCCCCCACAGATACGCAGTATTTT. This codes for CSVQQAPTDTQYF.

CDR3 coding DNA: TGTGCCAGCAGCTTGGAAGGGAGTAATTCACCCCTCCACTTT. This codes for CASSLEGSNSPLHF. The chain combines TRBV9 with TRBJ1-6; no clear D. This CDR3 has 14 amino acids. Trimming pared 4 bases from V and 6 bases from J, leaving 11 bases between. The germline gives CDR1 SGDLS, CDR2 YYNGEE. Variable domain in full (rest from reference TRBV9 and TRBJ1-6): DSGVTQTPKHLITATGQRVTLRCSPRSGDLSVYWYQQSLDQGLQFLIQYYNGEERAKGNILERFSAQQFPDLHSELNLSSLELGDSALYFCASSLEGSNSPLHFGNGTRLTVT.

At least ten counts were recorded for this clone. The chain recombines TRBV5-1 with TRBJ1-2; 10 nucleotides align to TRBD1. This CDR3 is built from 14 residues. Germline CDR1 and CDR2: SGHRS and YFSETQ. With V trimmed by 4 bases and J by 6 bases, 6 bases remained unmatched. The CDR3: CASSTGQGSDGYTF. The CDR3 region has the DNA TGCGCCAGCAGCACGGGACAGGGGTCGGATGGCTACACCTTC.

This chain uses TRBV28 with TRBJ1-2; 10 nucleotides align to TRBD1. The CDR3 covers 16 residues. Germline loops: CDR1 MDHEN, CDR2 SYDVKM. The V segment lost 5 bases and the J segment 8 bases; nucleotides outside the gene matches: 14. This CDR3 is CASSAGIRTGGYGYTF. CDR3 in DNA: TGTGCCAGCAGTGCCGGAATAAGGACAGGGGGTTACGGCTACACCTTC.

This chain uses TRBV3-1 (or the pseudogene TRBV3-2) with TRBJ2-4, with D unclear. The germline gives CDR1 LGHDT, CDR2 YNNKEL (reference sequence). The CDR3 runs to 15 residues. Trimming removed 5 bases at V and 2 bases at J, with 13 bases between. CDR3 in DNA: TGTGCCAGCAGCTCGACCTCCGACTCCAAAAACATTCAGTACTTC. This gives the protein CASSSTSDSKNIQYF.

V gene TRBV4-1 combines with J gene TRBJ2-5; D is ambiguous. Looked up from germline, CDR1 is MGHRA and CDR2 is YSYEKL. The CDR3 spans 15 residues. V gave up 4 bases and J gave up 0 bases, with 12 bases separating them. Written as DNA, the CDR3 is TGCGCCAGCAGCCGGAATGTGGCGGACCAAGAGACCCAGTACTTC. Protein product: CASSRNVADQETQYF.

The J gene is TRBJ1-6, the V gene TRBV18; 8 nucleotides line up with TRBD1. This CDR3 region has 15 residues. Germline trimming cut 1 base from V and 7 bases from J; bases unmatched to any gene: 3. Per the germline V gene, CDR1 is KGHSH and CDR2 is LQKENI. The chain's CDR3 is CASSPRTGLNSPLHF. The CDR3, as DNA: TGTGCCAGCTCACCACGGACAGGGTTGAATTCACCCCTCCACTTT. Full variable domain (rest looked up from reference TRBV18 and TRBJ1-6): NAGVMQNPRHLVRRRGQEARLRCSPMKGHSHVYWYRQLPEEGLKFMVYLQKENIIDESGMPKERFSAEFPKEGPSILRIQQVVRGDSAAYFCASSPRTGLNSPLHFGNGTRLTVT.

The CDR3 region has the DNA TGTGCCAGCAGCTCAGGGGGCGCGTGGGGAAACACCATATATTTT. Its protein is CASSSGGAWGNTIYF. V and J are TRBV9 and TRBJ1-3; TRBD1 matches at 8 bases. This CDR3 comprises 15 residues. Trimming at V came to 4 bases and at J to 4 bases, leaving 7 bases not matched to a gene. Germline assignment: CDR1 SGDLS and CDR2 YYNGEE. The variable domain in full, with the rest retrieved from reference TRBV9 and TRBJ1-3, is DSGVTQTPKHLITATGQRVTLRCSPRSGDLSVYWYQQSLDQGLQFLIQYYNGEERAKGNILERFSAQQFPDLHSELNLSSLELGDSALYFCASSSGGAWGNTIYFGEGSWLTVV.

CDR3 nucleotide sequence: TGCGCCAGCAGCTTGGATGGAGATAGCAATCAGCCCCAGCATTTT. Translation: CASSLDGDSNQPQHF. V is TRBV5-1 and J is TRBJ1-5; D not certain. CDR1 and CDR2 from the germline V gene are SGHRS and YFSETQ. There are 15 residues in the CDR3. Trimming stripped 0 bases from V and 0 bases from J, with 7 bases between.

This chain's CDR3 is CASSTGGGGREKLFF. In DNA, the CDR3 is TGTGCCAGCAGCACGGGGGGAGGGGGTAGGGAAAAACTGTTTTTT. The rearrangement links TRBV11-2 to TRBJ1-4, with a tentative D call TRBD1 (6 bases). Trimming cost V 5 bases and J 8 bases, with 18 bases left between them. The germline gives CDR1 SGHAT, CDR2 FQNNGV. There are 15 residues in the CDR3.

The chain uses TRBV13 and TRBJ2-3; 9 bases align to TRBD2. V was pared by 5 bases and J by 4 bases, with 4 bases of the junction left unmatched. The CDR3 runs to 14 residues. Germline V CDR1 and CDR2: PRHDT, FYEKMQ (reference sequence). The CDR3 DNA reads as TGTGCCAGCAGCCTTACTAGCGGGCCAGATACGCAGTATTTT. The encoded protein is CASSLTSGPDTQYF.

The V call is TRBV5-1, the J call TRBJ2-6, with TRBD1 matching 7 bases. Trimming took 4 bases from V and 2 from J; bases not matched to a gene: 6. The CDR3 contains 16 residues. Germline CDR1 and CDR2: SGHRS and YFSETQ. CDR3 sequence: CASSTLTGAGANVLTF. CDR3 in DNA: TGCGCCAGCAGCACACTAACAGGGGCTGGGGCCAACGTCCTGACTTTC.

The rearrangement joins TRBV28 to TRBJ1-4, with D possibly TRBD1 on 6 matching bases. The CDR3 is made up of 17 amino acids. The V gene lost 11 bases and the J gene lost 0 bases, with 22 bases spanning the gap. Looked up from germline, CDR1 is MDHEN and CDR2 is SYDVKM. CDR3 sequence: CASGGYKTGPTNEKLFF. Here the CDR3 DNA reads TGTGCCTCTGGAGGATATAAGACAGGCCCAACTAATGAAAAACTGTTTTTT.

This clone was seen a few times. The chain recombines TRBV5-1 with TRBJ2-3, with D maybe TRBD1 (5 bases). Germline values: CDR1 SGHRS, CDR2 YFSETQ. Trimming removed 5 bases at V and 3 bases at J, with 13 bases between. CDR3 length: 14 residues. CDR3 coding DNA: TGCGCCAGCAGGTCTCAGGGCAGGACAGATACGCAGTATTTT. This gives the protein CASRSQGRTDTQYF.

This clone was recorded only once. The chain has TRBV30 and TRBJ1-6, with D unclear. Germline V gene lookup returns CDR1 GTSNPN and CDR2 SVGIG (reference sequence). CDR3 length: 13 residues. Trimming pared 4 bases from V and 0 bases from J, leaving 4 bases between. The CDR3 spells CAWTISYNSPLHF. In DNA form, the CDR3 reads TGTGCCTGGACTATCTCCTATAATTCACCCCTCCACTTT. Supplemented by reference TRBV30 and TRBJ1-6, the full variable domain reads SQTIHQWPATLVQPVGSPLSLECTVEGTSNPNLYWYRQAAGRGLQLLFYSVGIGQISSEVPQNLSASRPQDRQFILSSKKLLLSDSGFYLCAWTISYNSPLHFGNGTRLTVT.

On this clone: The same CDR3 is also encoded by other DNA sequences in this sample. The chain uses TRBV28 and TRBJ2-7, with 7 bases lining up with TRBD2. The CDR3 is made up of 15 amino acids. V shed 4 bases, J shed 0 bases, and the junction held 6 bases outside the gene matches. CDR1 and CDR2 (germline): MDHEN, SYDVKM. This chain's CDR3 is CASSSPSGGSYEQYF. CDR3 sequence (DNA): TGTGCCAGCAGTTCCCCGTCGGGGGGCTCCTACGAGCAGTACTTC.

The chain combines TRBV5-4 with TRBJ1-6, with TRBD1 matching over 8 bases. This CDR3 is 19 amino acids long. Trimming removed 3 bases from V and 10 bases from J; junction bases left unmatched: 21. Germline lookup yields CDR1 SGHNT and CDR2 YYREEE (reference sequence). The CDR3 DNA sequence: TGTGCCAGCAGCTACCTGACAGGGGCTAGCCCACCGCGAGGGTCACCCCTCCACTTT. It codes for CASSYLTGASPPRGSPLHF.

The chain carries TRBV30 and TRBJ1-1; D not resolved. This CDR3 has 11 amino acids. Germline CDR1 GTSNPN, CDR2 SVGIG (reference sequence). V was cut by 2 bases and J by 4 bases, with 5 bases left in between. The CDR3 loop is CAWSRGTEAFF. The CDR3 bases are TGTGCCTGGAGTCGGGGCACTGAAGCTTTCTTT.

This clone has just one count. CDR3 loop: CASSPLQGVSGAFF. The CDR3, as DNA: TGTGCCAGCAGCCCCCTCCAGGGGGTGTCTGGAGCTTTCTTT. V and J are TRBV7-2 and TRBJ1-1, with 7 bases aligning to TRBD1. The CDR3 sequence is 14 residues long. Germline assignment: CDR1 SGHTA and CDR2 FQGNSA. Trimming removed 5 bases from V and 10 bases from J; junction bases left unmatched: 13.

The CDR3 reads CASSPPVRRRDTEAFF. The CDR3 bases are TGTGCCAGCTCACCCCCAGTGAGGAGGAGGGACACTGAAGCTTTCTTT. This sequence joins TRBV18 and TRBJ1-1; D gene uncertain. Looked up from germline, CDR1 is KGHSH and CDR2 is LQKENI. V dropped 3 bases and J dropped 3 bases, with 17 bases sitting between them. The CDR3 loop spans 16 amino acids.